One sample yielded the 10 T cell receptor beta chains listed below, sequenced in a study of blood T cell repertoires in COVID-19. Some clones are missing from TCRdb's copy, which holds only in-frame ones; the method was immunoSEQ multiplex PCR. The sample has 490,000 or so clones, roughly nine tenths seen once. The sequencing sample was made of PBMCs or T cells enriched from blood (not recorded which). The receptors come from a woman aged 60-75 years who had recovered from COVID-19.

V gene TRBV2 combines with J gene TRBJ2-3; no clear D. The CDR3 extends over 13 amino acids. Germline loops: CDR1 SNHLY, CDR2 FYNNEI. Trimming took off 7 bases at V and 3 bases at J, with 11 bases between the two ends. The CDR3 region is CASISLGTDTQYF. In DNA, the CDR3 is TGTGCCAGCATTTCCCTAGGTACAGATACGCAGTATTTT.

This chain connects TRBV2 to TRBJ1-1, with no clear D. V was pared by 7 bases and J by 1 base, with 13 bases between. Germline lookup yields CDR1 SNHLY and CDR2 FYNNEI. The CDR3 has 14 amino acids. The DNA of the CDR3 is TGTGCCAGCATACTCATTCGAACGAACACTGAAGCTTTCTTT. This codes for CASILIRTNTEAFF.

The chain employs TRBV23-1 and TRBJ2-7, with TRBD2 matching 7 bases. TRBV23-1 is an ORF; its function is uncertain. The V segment lost 3 bases and the J segment 4 bases; nucleotides outside the gene matches: 6. The CDR3 runs to 14 residues. CDR3 nucleotides: TGCGCCAGCAGTCAGGCGGGGGTCGAGTACGAGCAGTACGTC. It translates to CASSQAGVEYEQYV.

The rearrangement uses TRBV7-9 and TRBJ2-1; 8 nucleotides agree with TRBD2. With V trimmed by 6 bases and J by 2 bases, 18 bases remained unmatched. This CDR3 comprises 19 residues. The germline V gene has CDR1 SEHNR and CDR2 FQNEAQ (reference sequence). CDR3 DNA sequence: TGTGCCAGCAGTCTCAGAGATCTAGCTGTAGCGGGGACCTACAATGAGCAGTTCTTC. It codes for CASSLRDLAVAGTYNEQFF.

The chain joins TRBV27 to TRBJ1-3; 8 positions match TRBD1. The germline V gene encodes CDR1 MNHEY and CDR2 SMNVEV (reference sequence). The CDR3 runs to 16 residues. The V and J ends lost 2 bases and 4 bases, in that order; junction bases with no gene match: 7. CDR3 sequence reads: CASSLNRRGQGNTIYF. CDR3 nucleotides: TGTGCCAGCAGTTTAAACCGCAGGGGGCAGGGAAACACCATATATTTT.

This clone was seen a handful of times. V gene TRBV5-1 combines with J gene TRBJ1-1; a weak D match, TRBD1 (5 bases). Germline CDR1 and CDR2: SGHRS and YFSETQ. The CDR3 contains 14 residues. Trimming shortened V by 4 bases and J by 1 base, and 11 bases separated the two germline ends. The CDR3 DNA reads as TGCGCCAGCAGCCAACAGGTACGGAACACTGAAGCTTTCTTT. As protein: CASSQQVRNTEAFF.

The chain has TRBV7-8 and TRBJ2-1; D remains ambiguous. The CDR3 has 14 residues. V was trimmed by 5 bases and J by 8 bases, leaving 16 bases between them. CDR1 and CDR2 (germline): SGHVS, FQNEAQ. CDR3 protein: CASSPRRVVDEQFF. CDR3 sequence (DNA): TGTGCCAGCAGCCCCCGTCGGGTGGTGGATGAGCAGTTCTTC.

The V and J genes are TRBV28 and TRBJ1-1, with unresolved D. The CDR3 extends over 13 amino acids. Germline loops: CDR1 MDHEN, CDR2 SYDVKM. Trimming pared 3 bases from V and 2 bases from J, leaving 7 bases between. The CDR3 region is CASSFMRNTEAFF. As DNA, the CDR3 is TGTGCCAGCAGTTTTATGAGAAACACTGAAGCTTTCTTT. The variable domain in full, with the rest retrieved from reference TRBV28 and TRBJ1-1, is DVKVTQSSRYLVKRTGEKVFLECVQDMDHENMFWYRQDPGLGLRLIYFSYDVKMKEKGDIPEGYSVSREKKERFSLILESASTNQTSMYLCASSFMRNTEAFFGQGTRLTVV.

The chain combines TRBV2 with TRBJ2-7, with D maybe TRBD2 (5 bases). V dropped 7 bases and J dropped 2 bases, with 18 bases sitting between them. The CDR3 runs to 15 residues. Germline CDR1 reads SNHLY; CDR2 reads FYNNEI. The CDR3 DNA follows: TGTGCCAGCAATCCGGATCGGCTAGCCACCTACGAGCAGTACTTC. This encodes CASNPDRLATYEQYF.

The chain recombines TRBV5-1 with TRBJ1-5; D not resolved. Between the trimmed V and J ends, which lost 2 bases and 5 bases, there was a span of 11 bases. The CDR3 length is 14 residues. The V gene's germline CDR1 is SGHRS and CDR2 YFSETQ. CDR3 DNA sequence: TGCGCCAGCAGCTTTTCCGGGTACGATCAGCCCCAGCATTTT. Translated: CASSFSGYDQPQHF.